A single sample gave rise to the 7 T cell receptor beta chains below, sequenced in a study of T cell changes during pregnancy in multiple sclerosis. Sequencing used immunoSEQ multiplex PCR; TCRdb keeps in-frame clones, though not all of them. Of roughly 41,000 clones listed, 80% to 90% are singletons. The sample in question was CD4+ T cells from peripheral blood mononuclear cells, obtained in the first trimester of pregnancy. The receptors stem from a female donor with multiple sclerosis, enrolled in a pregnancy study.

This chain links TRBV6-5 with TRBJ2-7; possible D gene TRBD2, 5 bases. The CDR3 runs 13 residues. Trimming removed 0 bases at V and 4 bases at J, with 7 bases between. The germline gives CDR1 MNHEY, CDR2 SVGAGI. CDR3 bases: TGTGCCAGCAGTTACTCGAGAGGGTACGAGCAGTACTTC. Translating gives CASSYSRGYEQYF.

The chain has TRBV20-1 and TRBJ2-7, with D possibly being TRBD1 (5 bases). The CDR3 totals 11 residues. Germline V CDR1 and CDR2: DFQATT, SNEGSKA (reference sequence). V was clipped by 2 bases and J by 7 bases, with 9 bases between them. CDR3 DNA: TGCAGTGCTAGATCAGGGAAGGAGCAGTACTTC. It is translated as CSARSGKEQYF.

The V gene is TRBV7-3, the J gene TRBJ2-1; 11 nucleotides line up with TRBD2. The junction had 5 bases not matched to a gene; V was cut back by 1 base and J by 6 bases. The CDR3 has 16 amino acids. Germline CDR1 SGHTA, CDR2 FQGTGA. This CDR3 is CASSLMGSGRANEQFF. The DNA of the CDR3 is TGTGCCAGCAGCTTAATGGGTAGCGGGAGGGCCAATGAGCAGTTCTTC.

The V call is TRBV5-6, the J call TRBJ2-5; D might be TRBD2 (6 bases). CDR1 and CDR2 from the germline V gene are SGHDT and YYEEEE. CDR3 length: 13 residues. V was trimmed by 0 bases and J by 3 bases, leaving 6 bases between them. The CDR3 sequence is CASSLGLEETQYF. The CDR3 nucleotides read TGTGCCAGCAGCTTGGGACTAGAAGAGACCCAGTACTTC.

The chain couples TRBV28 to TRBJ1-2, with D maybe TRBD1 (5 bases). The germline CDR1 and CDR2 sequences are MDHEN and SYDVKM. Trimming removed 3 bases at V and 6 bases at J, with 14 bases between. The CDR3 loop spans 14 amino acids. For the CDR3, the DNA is TGTGCCAGCAGTTTCGGTGTCAGGGAAAATGGCTACACCTTC. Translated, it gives CASSFGVRENGYTF.

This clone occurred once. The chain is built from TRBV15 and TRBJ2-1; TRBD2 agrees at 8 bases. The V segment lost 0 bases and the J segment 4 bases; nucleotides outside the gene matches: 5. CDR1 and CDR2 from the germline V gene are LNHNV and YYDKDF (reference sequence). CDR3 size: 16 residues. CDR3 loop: CATSRDRAGAYNEQFF. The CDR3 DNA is TGTGCCACCAGCAGAGATAGAGCGGGAGCTTACAATGAGCAGTTCTTC.

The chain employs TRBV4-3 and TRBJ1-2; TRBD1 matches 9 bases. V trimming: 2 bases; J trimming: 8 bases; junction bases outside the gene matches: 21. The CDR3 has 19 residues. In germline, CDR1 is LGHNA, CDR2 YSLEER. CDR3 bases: TGCGCCAGCAGCCAATCGTTTCCCGGGACAGGGAGTGTCCTTGGAGGCTACACCTTC. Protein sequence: CASSQSFPGTGSVLGGYTF.